This T cell receptor beta chain stems from a study of T cell responses to AZD1222 COVID-19 vaccine. About the research overall: Analyses pooled second doses at about 4 or about 12 weeks.

Data came from immunoSEQ multiplex PCR; TCRdb stores just in-frame clones and leaves some out. The sample records about 120,000 clones, 86% being singletons. This clone was seen repeatedly, ten times or more. Its antigen is still unknown. Study-wide results and limits: Donor demographics were predominantly white British with a female majority; clonal diversity may be underestimated.

The sample in question was peripheral blood, obtained on day 0 of AZD1222 vaccination. This sequence originates from an adult in good health.

Here the CDR3 reads CSAREGGVYNEQFF. CDR3 DNA: TGCAGCGCGCGGGAAGGGGGGGTATACAATGAGCAGTTCTTC. This chain connects TRBV29-1 to TRBJ2-1; D might be TRBD2 (7 bases). The V and J ends lost 7 bases and 4 bases respectively, with 17 bases between them. This CDR3 region has 14 residues. The germline CDR1 and CDR2 sequences are SQVTM and ANQGSEA.